The clone carrying this TCR beta chain was seen once. These data originate in a study of immune cell composition in non-small cell lung cancer. Normal lung was taken at the farthest possible site, at least 3 cm from tumour. The assay was immunoSEQ multiplex PCR, and TCRdb's table has in-frame clones only and misses some. Of more than 15,000 clones in the sample, over 70% were seen once. These data were also filed under a second study, of CD4 T cells in lung cancer. That report adds: Prior treatments included platinum chemotherapy, and some patients had nivolumab or pembrolizumab. In vitro naive T-cell priming might explain some blood-derived responses.

Sequencing was done on a sample of non-adjacent lung tissue. The TCR originated in a human donor with non-small cell lung cancer.

The CDR3 sequence: CASSNPGNPPNTEAFF. The CDR3 DNA is TGTGCCAGCAGTAACCCAGGGAACCCTCCGAACACTGAAGCTTTCTTT. The chain employs TRBV28 and TRBJ1-1; tentatively, D is TRBD1 (5 bases). Trimming stripped 5 bases from V and 1 base from J, with 17 bases between. CDR3 size: 16 residues. From germline, CDR1 is MDHEN and CDR2 SYDVKM.